This TCR beta chain was sequenced in a study of cytomegalovirus exposure and HLA in healthy donors. V lost 8 bases and J lost 1, with 12 bases in between. From germline, CDR1 is SGHVS and CDR2 FQNEAQ. CDR3 size: 13 residues. Produced via immunoSEQ multiplex PCR; TCRdb's table is partial and in-frame only. The sample contains 150,000 to 200,000 clones, about 89% of which appear only once. This receptor was obtained from a young woman in good health and CMV-seropositive. The chain joins TRBV7-8 to TRBJ2-7, with D unresolved. Material: PBMCs. The CDR3 reads CASARVVSYEQYF. CDR3 coding DNA: TGTGCCAGCGCAAGAGTAGTATCCTACGAGCAGTACTTC.